This T cell receptor beta chain was observed in a study of identical twins. The V gene end was trimmed by 7 bases and the J gene end by 6 bases; junction bases not matched to a gene: 17. The CDR3 is made up of 18 amino acids. Germline lookup yields CDR1 MNHEY and CDR2 SMNVEV (reference sequence). MiXCR was run by TCRdb on the 5' RACE reads, yielding one entry per CDR3 protein. The table includes roughly 720,000 distinct CDR3 sequences, roughly 18% detected once. This clonotype came up a few times. The sample was also reused in another study, on T cells expressing NK-cell markers.

Source material: PBMCs. The chain is built from TRBV27 and TRBJ2-1; 11 bases are shared with TRBD1. The sequence was collected from a woman in her late teens or twenties in good health. DNA for the CDR3: TGTGCCAGCATCCCGACCTTCGGATGGGACAGGGGGTCCAATGAGCAGTTCTTC. This codes for CASIPTFGWDRGSNEQFF.